These 5 T cell receptor beta chains were all obtained from the same sample, sequenced in a study of T cell changes during pregnancy in multiple sclerosis (dated by TCRdb to between 2018 and 2021). Preparation of the library involved the immunoSEQ multiplex PCR assay. Entries here come from immuneACCESS through TCRdb and include only in-frame sequences with V and J called. Some clones fail to appear in such tables; in the studies checked, an unresolved V gene covers under half of the shortfall, and the cause of the remainder is unknown. The sample contains over 20,000 clones, 70% to 90% of them found a single time. Roughly 5.7% of the sample belongs to the ten largest clones. The specimen was CD8+ T cells from peripheral blood mononuclear cells, collected in the second trimester of pregnancy. These TCRs come from a female donor in good health, enrolled as a control in a pregnancy study.

The chain uses TRBV6-1 and TRBJ2-3, with 8 bases aligning to TRBD2. Germline loops: CDR1 MNHNS, CDR2 SASEGT. Trimming took 1 base from V and 4 from J; bases not matched to a gene: 7. The CDR3 totals 16 residues. CDR3 amino acids: CASSEGSGRGSDTQYF. CDR3 nucleotide sequence: TGTGCCAGCAGTGAAGGGAGCGGGAGAGGATCAGATACGCAGTATTTT.

The chain is built from TRBV7-8 and TRBJ1-5, with TRBD1 matching 10 bases. In germline, CDR1 is SGHVS, CDR2 FQNEAQ. The CDR3 covers 18 residues. J lost 2 bases, V lost 1 base, and 8 bases had no gene match. The CDR3 sequence: CASSLGGTGVLGNQPQHF. Here the CDR3 DNA reads TGTGCCAGCAGCTTAGGTGGGACAGGGGTACTGGGCAATCAGCCCCAGCATTTT.

The genes are TRBV19 and TRBJ2-7; D is possibly TRBD2 (6 bases). The germline CDR1 and CDR2 sequences are LNHDA and SQIVND (reference sequence). Trimming stripped 3 bases from V and 2 bases from J, with 14 bases between. The CDR3 is 15 amino acids. DNA of the CDR3: TGTGCCAGTAGTATGCCGGGGGAGGCCCCCTACGAGCAGTACTTC. Translated, it gives CASSMPGEAPYEQYF.

The V gene is TRBV19, the J gene TRBJ2-1; D may be TRBD1 (6 bases). From germline, CDR1 is LNHDA and CDR2 SQIVND (reference sequence). Trimming stripped 3 bases from V and 8 bases from J, with 23 bases between. There are 17 residues in the CDR3. This chain's CDR3 is CASSMAQGWGSLHEQFF. In DNA form, the CDR3 reads TGTGCCAGTAGTATGGCTCAGGGGTGGGGGTCGCTGCATGAGCAGTTCTTC.

V is TRBV5-3 and J is TRBJ2-1, with 9 bases that match TRBD2. TRBV5-3 is reported as an ORF; its role is uncertain. V dropped 3 bases and J dropped 3; count of bases not matched to a gene: 7. The CDR3 sequence is 16 residues long. CDR3: CARSSRLAASYNEQFF. The CDR3 region has the DNA TGTGCCAGAAGCTCCAGACTAGCGGCAAGCTACAATGAGCAGTTCTTC.